This TCR beta chain was captured by sequencing in a study of blood T cell repertoires in COVID-19. About the research overall: Collection of acute and convalescent COVID-19 samples took place in the United States, Italy and Spain. The cDNA or gDNA used as material had been derived from T cells, B-cell-depleted T cells, or PBMCs.

Germline V CDR1 and CDR2: LNHDA, SQIVND (reference sequence). The CDR3 spans 14 residues. The ends were cut back, 1 base at V and 6 bases at J, with 13 bases in the middle. Patients of the Seattle cohort, enrolled during active infection, were followed longitudinally. Original handling: Scientists estimated how many nucleated cells there were by amplifying reference gene primers. The table came from immunoSEQ multiplex PCR; TCRdb's copy has only in-frame clones and leaves some out. V and J calls and clone size are as listed in that table; D and trimming were resolved from the DNA. Altogether hundreds of thousands of clones are present, 85% being singletons, with the ten largest covering 4.5% to 6%.

The chain links TRBV19 to TRBJ2-7; weak D call: TRBD2 (6 bases). This sequence originates from a man aged 45 to 65 with COVID-19, enrolled during active disease. Sequencing was done on a sample of peripheral blood. CDR3 nucleotide sequence: TGTGCCAGTAGTATAGCCGGGAGTCACTCCGAGCAGTACTTC. Translation: CASSIAGSHSEQYF. The full variable domain, completed using reference TRBV19 and TRBJ2-7, is DGGITQSPKYLFRKEGQNVTLSCEQNLNHDAMYWYRQDPGQGLRLIYYSQIVNDFQKGDIAEGYSVSREKKESFPLTVTSAQKNPTAFYLCASSIAGSHSEQYFGPGTRLTVT.